These 6 T cell receptor beta chains were all obtained from the same sample, sequenced in a study of cytomegalovirus exposure and HLA in healthy donors. The assay was immunoSEQ multiplex PCR, and TCRdb's table has in-frame clones only and misses some. The profile covers about 160,000 clones, with about nine tenths appearing a single time and 10% to 13% taken by the ten largest. Sequencing was performed on PBMCs. The receptors originated from a woman younger than 30 in good health and CMV-seropositive.

V is TRBV2 and J is TRBJ2-5; tentatively, D is TRBD2 (6 bases). Germline CDR1 is SNHLY and CDR2 is FYNNEI. This CDR3 has 15 amino acids. V lost 5 bases, J lost 5 bases, and 18 bases lay in between. In nucleotides, the CDR3 is TGTGCCAGCAGTCGGGACTCAGCTAATTCGGAGACCCAGTACTTC. This translates into CASSRDSANSETQYF.

The chain links TRBV29-1 to TRBJ2-2; 11 nucleotides line up with TRBD2. The ends lost 2 bases at V and 7 bases at J; junction bases unmatched: 9. This CDR3 has 16 residues. Germline V lookup: CDR1 SQVTM, CDR2 ANQGSEA. CDR3 coding DNA: TGCAGCGTTGAACTTCTAGCGGGAGGTACTGACGGGGAGCTGTTTTTT. As protein: CSVELLAGGTDGELFF.

The chain uses TRBV7-2 and TRBJ1-1; maybe TRBD1 (5 bases). The germline gives CDR1 SGHTA, CDR2 FQGNSA. Trimming removed 2 bases from V and 11 bases from J, with 18 bases in between. The CDR3 extends over 14 amino acids. The DNA for the CDR3 is TGTGCCAGCAGCTTATCGGCGGGGCGCGAATGGGCTTTCTTT. Amino acid sequence: CASSLSAGREWAFF.

The V and J genes are TRBV10-3 and TRBJ1-2; D ambiguous. Germline V lookup: CDR1 ENHRY, CDR2 SYGVKD. Trimming removed 5 bases at V and 4 bases at J, with 14 bases between. The CDR3 is 14 residues long. CDR3 residues: CAISPTALLYGYTF. CDR3 DNA sequence: TGTGCCATCAGTCCAACAGCCCTACTCTATGGCTACACCTTC.

This clone occurred once. The chain joins TRBV9 to TRBJ1-1; D may be TRBD1 (6 bases). The germline V and J ends were trimmed by 4 bases and 0 bases, with 13 bases remaining between them. Germline V gene sequence: CDR1 SGDLS, CDR2 YYNGEE. This CDR3 has 15 amino acids. Here the CDR3 reads CASSSQGNMNTEAFF. CDR3 sequence (DNA): TGTGCCAGCAGCTCGCAGGGGAACATGAACACTGAAGCTTTCTTT.

Only a few counts were recorded for this clone. The rearrangement joins TRBV6-1 to TRBJ2-7; 9 bases are a match to TRBD1. CDR1 MNHNS and CDR2 SASEGT come from the germline V gene. The CDR3 totals 14 residues. V trimming: 7 bases; J trimming: 6 bases; junction bases outside the gene matches: 10. The CDR3 sequence is CASNGAQGAGEQYF. CDR3 DNA sequence: TGTGCCAGCAATGGGGCACAGGGGGCGGGCGAGCAGTACTTC.